The T cell receptor beta chain under discussion was sequenced for a study of metastatic and nonmetastatic thyroid tumors. On the study more broadly: Repertoire data that came from the blood and tumor or nodule tissue of malignant and benign thyroid patients were compared.

There are 13 residues in the CDR3. V lost 4 bases to trimming and J lost 5 bases; unmatched junction nucleotides: 6. Germline lookup yields CDR1 SQVTM and CDR2 ANQGSEA. Study-wide results and caveats: As reported, TCR beta diversity in blood and tumor was significantly higher in malignant thyroid tumors than in benign nodules.

No treatment had been given to any patient before thyroid surgery. Original methodology: Using the CDR3 differences seen across clinicopathological groups, the authors built a distant-metastasis classifier for papillary thyroid cancer, which was meant to discriminate distant-metastatic patients. Through MiXCR, TCRdb re-clonotyped the PCR reads. TCRdb's processing, not the authors' own work, is the source of the V and J calls. The data hold about 5,000 clones, with under 35% observed a single time. This clone counts as medium-sized. The antigen is unknown. Sequences were obtained from adjacent normal tissue. The J gene is TRBJ2-7, the V gene TRBV29-1, with 9 bases identical to TRBD1. This sequence was found in a female donor with papillary thyroid cancer or a benign thyroid nodule (not recorded which). Some clones in this sample may be carry-over from other donors' samples. The CDR3 region is CSVGPGQGHEQYF. The CDR3, as DNA: TGCAGCGTTGGACCGGGACAGGGCCACGAGCAGTACTTC.